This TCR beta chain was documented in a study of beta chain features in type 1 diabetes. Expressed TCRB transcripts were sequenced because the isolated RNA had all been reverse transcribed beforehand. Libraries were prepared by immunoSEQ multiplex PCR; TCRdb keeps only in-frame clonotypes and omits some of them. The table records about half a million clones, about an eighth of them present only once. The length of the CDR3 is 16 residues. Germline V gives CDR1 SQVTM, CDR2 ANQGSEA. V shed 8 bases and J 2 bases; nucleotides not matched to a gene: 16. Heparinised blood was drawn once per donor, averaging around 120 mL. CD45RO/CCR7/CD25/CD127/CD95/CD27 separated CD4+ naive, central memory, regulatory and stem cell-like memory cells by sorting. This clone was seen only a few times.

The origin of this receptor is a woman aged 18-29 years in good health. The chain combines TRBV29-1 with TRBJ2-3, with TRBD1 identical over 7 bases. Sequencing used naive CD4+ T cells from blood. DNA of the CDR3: TGCAGCCATAACGGTCATACAGGGGCCTACACAGATACGCAGTATTTT. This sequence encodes CSHNGHTGAYTDTQYF.